These 24 T cell receptor beta chains were sequenced from one sample in a study of blood T cell repertoires in COVID-19. The assay was immunoSEQ multiplex PCR, and TCRdb's table has in-frame clones only and misses some. The repertoire consists of fewer than 55,000 clones, with 84% occurring once and the leading ten covering roughly 1.5%. Input material: peripheral blood. All receptors derive from a man aged 50 or older with acute or convalescent COVID-19.

Here the CDR3 DNA reads TGTGCCAGCAGCTTAGGTCCGGGAACCTACGAGCAGTACTTC. Protein product: CASSLGPGTYEQYF. V gene TRBV7-2 combines with J gene TRBJ2-7; a weak D match, TRBD2 (5 bases). V lost 1 base, J lost 2 bases, and 9 bases lay in between. In germline, CDR1 is SGHTA, CDR2 FQGNSA. This CDR3 has 14 residues.

The chain links TRBV7-6 to TRBJ2-2; D gene unclear. CDR1 SGHVS and CDR2 FNYEAQ come from the germline V gene. Trimming stripped 2 bases from V and 6 bases from J, with 10 bases between. This CDR3 contains 14 residues. The CDR3 spells CASSLQQTAGELFF. DNA of the CDR3: TGTGCCAGCAGCTTACAACAGACCGCCGGGGAGCTGTTTTTT.

This chain connects TRBV3-1 (or the pseudogene TRBV3-2) to TRBJ1-1; the match to TRBD1 covers 8 bases. Germline V gene lookup returns CDR1 LGHDT and CDR2 YNNKEL (reference sequence). The CDR3 has 15 residues. V was pared by 0 bases and J by 3 bases, with 3 bases of the junction left unmatched. CDR3 sequence: CASSQDHRGDTEAFF. The CDR3 DNA reads TGTGCCAGCAGCCAAGATCACAGGGGGGACACTGAAGCTTTCTTT.

The chain couples TRBV9 to TRBJ2-5; TRBD2 is a possible D gene (6 bases). The germline CDR1 and CDR2 sequences are SGDLS and YYNGEE. V lost 3 bases, J lost 0 bases, and 12 bases lay in between. This CDR3 region has 15 residues. The CDR3 DNA is TGTGCCAGCAGCGGAAAGGGACTTTACCAAGAGACCCAGTACTTC. Translated: CASSGKGLYQETQYF.

This chain joins TRBV21-1 and TRBJ2-5; the DNA was not compared with TRBD1, the D call given in the table. TRBV21-1 is classified as a pseudogene. The CDR3 is made up of 14 amino acids. The CDR3: CASSNVRGRETQYF. Written as DNA, the CDR3 is TGTGCCAGCAGCAACGTAAGGGGGAGAGAGACCCAGTACTTC.

The chain is built from TRBV19 and TRBJ2-5; tentative D call: TRBD1 (6 bases). Trimming shortened V by 10 bases and J by 4 bases, and 19 bases separated the two germline ends. The CDR3 contains 14 residues. Germline V gene data show CDR1 as LNHDA and CDR2 as SQIVND (reference sequence). The DNA of the CDR3 is TGTGCCACCATAACAGGGTGGGGGCCAGAGACCCAGTACTTC. Translating gives CATITGWGPETQYF.

The CDR3 is CASSMEGLRGQPQHF. CDR3 nucleotides: TGTGCCAGTAGTATGGAAGGGCTTCGGGGTCAGCCCCAGCATTTT. The chain carries TRBV19 and TRBJ1-5; no definite D call. The ends were cut back, 3 bases at V and 6 bases at J, with 15 bases in the middle. The CDR3 extends over 15 amino acids. Germline V gene data show CDR1 as LNHDA and CDR2 as SQIVND (reference sequence).

V usage is TRBV6-2 or TRBV6-3 and J usage is TRBJ2-5; the D gene is possibly TRBD2 (5 bases). The CDR3 has 13 amino acids. Trimming cost V 6 bases and J 7 bases, with 15 bases left between them. The germline V gene encodes CDR1 MNHEY and CDR2 SVGEGT. The CDR3: CASSRASGVTQYF. Here the CDR3 DNA reads TGTGCCAGCAGCCGGGCCTCCGGGGTGACCCAGTACTTC.

This clone was counted once. The chain has TRBV19 and TRBJ1-1, with D perhaps TRBD1 (6 bases). This CDR3 region has 16 residues. The germline V gene encodes CDR1 LNHDA and CDR2 SQIVND (reference sequence). The V end lost 5 bases, the J end lost 3 bases, and 19 bases lay between the germline ends. CDR3 in amino acids: CASSDGLLRTDTEAFF. CDR3 bases: TGTGCCAGTAGTGACGGCCTTTTACGGACAGACACTGAAGCTTTCTTT.

This sequence joins TRBV9 and TRBJ2-3; TRBD2 agrees at 8 bases. CDR3 length: 17 residues. The V and J ends lost 3 bases and 3 bases, in that order; junction bases with no gene match: 12. The germline V gene has CDR1 SGDLS and CDR2 YYNGEE. The DNA of the CDR3 is TGTGCCAGCAGCGCCCCCCCGAGAGCGGGGGAGACAGATACGCAGTATTTT. Its translation: CASSAPPRAGETDTQYF.

This rearrangement joins TRBV19 to TRBJ1-1, with no clear D. Germline lookup yields CDR1 LNHDA and CDR2 SQIVND (reference sequence). Trimming cost V 3 bases and J 5 bases, with 13 bases left between them. The CDR3 spans 14 residues. As DNA, the CDR3 is TGTGCCAGTAGTATCATTCCCCCGGGAACTGAAGCTTTCTTT. This sequence encodes CASSIIPPGTEAFF.

The chain combines TRBV7-2 with TRBJ2-5, with 8 nucleotides matching TRBD1. Unmatched junction bases numbered 12, after V lost 4 bases and J lost 5 bases. The CDR3 is made up of 16 amino acids. Per germline, CDR1 SGHTA and CDR2 FQGNSA. This CDR3 reads CASSSIGTGLGETQYF. CDR3 bases: TGTGCCAGCAGCTCTATTGGGACAGGCTTGGGGGAGACCCAGTACTTC. The full variable domain, with the rest looked up from reference TRBV7-2 and TRBJ2-5, is GAGVSQSPSNKVTEKGKDVELRCDPISGHTALYWYRQSLGQGLEFLIYFQGNSAPDKSGLPSDRFSAERTGGSVSTLTIQRTQQEDSAVYLCASSSIGTGLGETQYFGPGTRLLVL.

The chain couples TRBV4-2 to TRBJ1-4; D is perhaps TRBD1 (5 bases). V lost 1 base, J lost 7 bases, and 10 bases lay in between. Germline V gene sequence: CDR1 LGHNA, CDR2 YNFKEQ. CDR3 size: 14 residues. The CDR3: CASSQARVSEKLFF. CDR3 DNA sequence: TGTGCCAGCAGCCAAGCCAGGGTTTCTGAAAAACTGTTTTTT.

V is TRBV7-2 and J is TRBJ1-4; D uncertain. Trimming cost V 1 base and J 1 base, with 10 bases left between them. CDR3 size: 16 residues. CDR1 is SGHTA and CDR2 is FQGNSA in the germline V gene. CDR3 DNA sequence: TGTGCCAGCAGCTTAGATGGAGACCGAACTAATGAAAAACTGTTTTTT. This codes for CASSLDGDRTNEKLFF.

This chain connects TRBV2 to TRBJ2-2; D is perhaps TRBD2 (5 bases). Germline V lookup: CDR1 SNHLY, CDR2 FYNNEI. Trimming shortened V by 7 bases and J by 5 bases, and 11 bases separated the two germline ends. This CDR3 spans 13 amino acids. The CDR3 sequence: CASNEGWTGELFF. The CDR3 region has the DNA TGTGCCAGCAACGAGGGCTGGACCGGGGAGCTGTTTTTT. The full variable domain, with the rest looked up from reference TRBV2 and TRBJ2-2, is EPEVTQTPSHQVTQMGQEVILRCVPISNHLYFYWYRQILGQKVEFLVSFYNNEISEKSEIFDDQFSVERPDGSNFTLKIRSTKLEDSAMYFCASNEGWTGELFFGEGSRLTVL.

The genes are TRBV2 and TRBJ2-7, with D possibly being TRBD2 (5 bases). The V gene lost 6 bases and the J gene lost 6 bases, with 12 bases spanning the gap. Germline V CDR1 and CDR2: SNHLY, FYNNEI. The CDR3 is 12 amino acids. This CDR3 reads CASRLEKGEQYF. The CDR3 region has the DNA TGTGCCAGCAGACTAGAGAAAGGCGAGCAGTACTTC.

V usage is TRBV27 and J usage is TRBJ1-2, with D perhaps TRBD1 (6 bases). The ends were cut back, 5 bases at V and 0 bases at J, with 13 bases in the middle. From germline, CDR1 is MNHEY and CDR2 SMNVEV (reference sequence). The CDR3 covers 15 residues. The CDR3 spells CASSPSTGSNYGYTF. As DNA, the CDR3 is TGTGCCAGCAGTCCCTCTACAGGGTCTAACTATGGCTACACCTTC.

The gene calls are TRBV29-1 and TRBJ2-7, with TRBD2 identical over 8 bases. The germline gives CDR1 SQVTM, CDR2 ANQGSEA. The J segment lost 2 bases and the V segment lost 8 bases, leaving 17 bases of the junction unmatched. CDR3 length equals 16 residues. The CDR3: CSCGGPAGEITYEQYF. Here the CDR3 DNA reads TGCAGCTGCGGGGGGCCGGCGGGAGAGATTACCTACGAGCAGTACTTC.

This clone was seen more than once but under ten times. V and J are TRBV5-6 and TRBJ1-2, with TRBD1 as a possible D gene (5 bases). CDR1 and CDR2 (germline): SGHDT, YYEEEE. V dropped 4 bases and J dropped 0 bases, with 10 bases sitting between them. This CDR3 has 14 residues. CDR3 protein: CASSIDRTNYGYTF. The CDR3 DNA is TGTGCCAGCAGCATAGACAGAACTAACTATGGCTACACCTTC.

This clone was recorded once. This sequence joins TRBV13 and TRBJ2-5, with a tentative D call TRBD2 (6 bases). Germline CDR1 and CDR2: PRHDT and FYEKMQ (reference sequence). The CDR3 contains 13 residues. Trimming took 1 base from V and 5 from J, leaving 8 bases between them. CDR3 protein: CASSLAGRETQYF. DNA of the CDR3: TGTGCCAGCAGCTTAGCAGGGAGGGAGACCCAGTACTTC.

V gene TRBV13 combines with J gene TRBJ2-5, with TRBD2 as a possible D gene (7 bases). There are 17 residues in the CDR3. V was shortened by 3 bases and J by 0 bases, with 17 bases between the two germline ends. CDR1 is PRHDT and CDR2 is FYEKMQ in the germline V gene (reference sequence). CDR3 coding DNA: TGTGCCAGCAGCTTCACGGGGGGCGGGCGCCACCAAGAGACCCAGTACTTC. It translates to CASSFTGGGRHQETQYF.

The J gene is TRBJ2-3, the V gene TRBV18, with 7 bases identical to TRBD1. Germline CDR1 reads KGHSH; CDR2 reads LQKENI. After removal of 3 bases from V and 6 bases from J, the junction contained 6 bases not matched to a gene. The CDR3 loop spans 14 amino acids. CDR3 residues: CASSPKGAGDTQYF. Here the CDR3 DNA reads TGTGCCAGCTCACCTAAGGGGGCCGGGGATACGCAGTATTTT.

CDR3 nucleotide sequence: TGTGCCAGCAGCCAAGAACTAGCGGGGGGGATGAACCCCTTAAACCAAGAGACCCAGTACTTC. Amino acid sequence: CASSQELAGGMNPLNQETQYF. The gene calls are TRBV4-2 and TRBJ2-5; TRBD2 matches 13 bases. V was pared by 0 bases and J by 0 bases, with 13 bases of the junction left unmatched. CDR3 length: 21 residues. Germline V gene lookup returns CDR1 LGHNA and CDR2 YNFKEQ.

The chain couples TRBV14 to TRBJ2-5; 7 bases agree with TRBD2. The CDR3 consists of 15 residues. V lost 0 bases to trimming and J lost 4 bases; unmatched junction nucleotides: 5. Germline assignment: CDR1 SGHDN and CDR2 FVKESK. The CDR3 protein is CASSQETSWRETQYF. The CDR3 DNA sequence: TGTGCCAGCAGCCAAGAGACTAGCTGGAGAGAGACCCAGTACTTC.